This T cell receptor beta chain was identified during a study of blood T cell repertoires in COVID-19. Study-level information: The United States, Italy and Spain provided the acute and convalescent COVID-19 samples. Sample material is recorded as cDNA or gDNA derived from T cells, B-cell-depleted T cells, or PBMCs.

Germline assignment: CDR1 SNHLY and CDR2 FYNNEI. Losses at the gene ends were 6 bases for V and 1 base for J; bases not matched to a gene: 2. The CDR3 covers 13 residues. Original data processing: Scientists estimated how many nucleated cells there were by amplifying reference gene primers. Sequencing used immunoSEQ multiplex PCR; TCRdb keeps in-frame clones, though not all of them. That table is the source of V, J and clone size, and D and trimming were worked out from the DNA. The sample yields around 68,000 clones, 80% to 85% seen once. The chain carries TRBV2 and TRBJ1-1; TRBD1 matches 7 bases. Sequencing was performed on peripheral blood. The clonotype was recovered from a human donor in a cohort sampled during active COVID-19. CDR3 sequence: CASRGTANTEAFF. CDR3 DNA: TGTGCCAGCAGGGGGACAGCGAACACTGAAGCTTTCTTT.